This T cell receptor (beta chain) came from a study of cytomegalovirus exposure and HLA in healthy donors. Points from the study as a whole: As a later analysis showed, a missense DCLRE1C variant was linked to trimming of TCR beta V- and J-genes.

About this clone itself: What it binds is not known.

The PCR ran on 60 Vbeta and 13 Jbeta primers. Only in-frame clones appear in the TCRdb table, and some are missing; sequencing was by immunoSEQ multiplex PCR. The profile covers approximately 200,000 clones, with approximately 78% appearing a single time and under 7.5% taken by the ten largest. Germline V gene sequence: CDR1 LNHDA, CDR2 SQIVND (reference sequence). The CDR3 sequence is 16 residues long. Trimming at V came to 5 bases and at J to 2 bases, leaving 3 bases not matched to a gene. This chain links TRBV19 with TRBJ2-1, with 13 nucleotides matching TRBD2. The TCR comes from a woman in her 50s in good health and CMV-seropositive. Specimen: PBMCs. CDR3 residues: CASSAGTSGAYNEQFF. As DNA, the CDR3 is TGTGCCAGTAGTGCCGGGACTAGCGGGGCCTACAATGAGCAGTTCTTC. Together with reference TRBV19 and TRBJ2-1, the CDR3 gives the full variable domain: DGGITQSPKYLFRKEGQNVTLSCEQNLNHDAMYWYRQDPGQGLRLIYYSQIVNDFQKGDIAEGYSVSREKKESFPLTVTSAQKNPTAFYLCASSAGTSGAYNEQFFGPGTRLTVL.